Listed below are T cell receptor beta chains from one sample, sequenced in a study of OX40 agonist ivuxolimab in advanced cancers. Measured with immunoSEQ multiplex PCR; TCRdb has only the in-frame clones, and not every one. The sample lists about 54,000 clones, more than 85% occurring once. Sequencing was performed on CD4+ or CD8+ T cells sorted from blood, taken in a trial of the OX40 agonist ivuxolimab. These receptors were taken from an adult with an advanced solid tumor such as melanoma, head and neck, liver or kidney cancer. Both conserved end residues are part of each CDR3. A D gene is named only where the DNA matches it firmly.

j_gene | v_gene | d_gene | CDR3nt | CDR3aa
TRBJ1-5 | TRBV9 | . | TGTGCCAGCAGCGTAGGTGGTGACGTTCAGCCCCAGCATTTT | CASSVGGDVQPQHF
TRBJ2-1 | TRBV11-3 | . | TGTGCCAGCAGCAAGAAAGACAATGAGCAGTTCTTC | CASSKKDNEQFF
TRBJ2-7 | TRBV20-1 | . | TGCAGTGCTATTGACTTGTACGAGCAGTACTTC | CSAIDLYEQYF
TRBJ2-5 | TRBV5-6 | . | TGTGCCAGCAACATACAGGGAGGAGGGCAAGAGACCCAGTACTTC | CASNIQGGGQETQYF
TRBJ1-1 | TRBV6-5 | . | TGTGCCAGCAGTTTCCAGCCGCGGAGCACTGAAGCTTTCTTT | CASSFQPRSTEAFF
TRBJ2-3 | TRBV5-1 | . | TGCGCCAGCAGCGAAGACAGTTTAGATACGCAGTATTTT | CASSEDSLDTQYF
TRBJ2-7 | TRBV7-9 | . | TGTGCCAGCAGCCGATACGGGAGAAGGCGAAACTATTACTACGAGCAGTACTTC | CASSRYGRRRNYYYEQYF
TRBJ2-7 | TRBV27 | TRBD1 | TGTGCCAGCAGTCTCCACGGACAGGCGGCCTACGAGCAGTACTTC | CASSLHGQAAYEQYF
TRBJ2-3 | TRBV4-2 | TRBD2 | TGTGCCAGCAGCCAAGATCTTGGGACTAGCGGGGCCCGCACAGATACGCAGTATTTT | CASSQDLGTSGARTDTQYF
TRBJ2-5 | TRBV7-7 | . | TGTGCTAGCAGCTTAAGTGGGGTAAAGCAGGAGACCCAGTACTTC | CASSLSGVKQETQYF
TRBJ1-5 | TRBV10-3 | . | TGTGCCATCAGCCCCTCGGGATACCAGCCCCAGCATTTT | CAISPSGYQPQHF
TRBJ2-5 | TRBV5-1 | TRBD1 | TGCGCCACCTCGACAGGGCTCGCGCAAGAGACCCAGTACTTC | CATSTGLAQETQYF
TRBJ2-5 | TRBV5-1 | TRBD2 | TGCGCCAGCAGCGTAGGACTAGCGGGAGATATAGGAGAGACCCAGTACTTC | CASSVGLAGDIGETQYF
TRBJ1-6 | TRBV9 | . | TGTGCCAGCAGCCCACGGGGGGCGATTAATTCACCCCTCCACTTT | CASSPRGAINSPLHF
TRBJ1-2 | TRBV30 | . | TGTGCCTGGAGTGTGGGGTGGGCAGCAAACTATGGCTACACCTTC | CAWSVGWAANYGYTF
TRBJ1-2 | TRBV6-1 | . | TGTGCCAGCAGTGATGAGGGACTCATCTATGGCTACACCTTC | CASSDEGLIYGYTF
TRBJ2-3 | TRBV18 | . | TGTGCCAGCTCACCACGGTCGACGGGGGACACAGATACGCAGTATTTT | CASSPRSTGDTDTQYF
TRBJ1-2 | TRBV19 | TRBD1 | TGTGCCAGTAGTCTCTACAGGGGAAGTGGCTACACCTTC | CASSLYRGSGYTF
TRBJ1-5 | TRBV6-1 | . | TGTGCCAGCACTCGGGACACCATTAGCAATCAGCCCCAGCATTTT | CASTRDTISNQPQHF
TRBJ1-2 | TRBV2 | . | TGTGCCAGCACTAACACCTGGGGCTACACCTTC | CASTNTWGYTF
TRBJ1-1 | TRBV6-6 | . | TGTGCCAGCAGTTACGGGAAAGAGAACACTGAAGCTTTCTTT | CASSYGKENTEAFF
TRBJ2-2 | TRBV21-1 | . | TGTGCCAGCAGCAAACGCGGCCCCAGGAGGGAGAGTAACACCGGGGAGCTGTTTTTT | CASSKRGPRRESNTGELFF
TRBJ1-4 | TRBV7-9 | . | TGTGCCAGCAGCTTAGACAAGGGGAACAATGAAAAACTGTTTTTT | CASSLDKGNNEKLFF
TRBJ1-5 | TRBV12-5 | . | TGTGCTAGTGGTACGGCCGGGTACGGCAATCAGCCCCAGCATTTT | CASGTAGYGNQPQHF
TRBJ2-5 | TRBV28 | TRBD1 | TGTGCCAGCGCAGGGACAGGCCTGGCGGAAGAGACCCAGTACTTC | CASAGTGLAEETQYF
TRBJ2-6 | TRBV30 | . | TGTGCCTCGGTAGCGGCCGGTGTCCTGACTTTC | CASVAAGVLTF
TRBJ2-7 | TRBV28 | . | TGTGCCAGCAGTAACAGGGAAACCTACGAGCAGTACTTC | CASSNRETYEQYF
TRBJ2-1 | TRBV30 | . | TGTGCCTGGGACGCCGGGGGAAATGAGCAGTTCTTC | CAWDAGGNEQFF
TRBJ2-5 | TRBV9 | . | TGTGCCAGCAGCGTAGCTGTGGGGCGGACTCAAGAGACCCAGTACTTC | CASSVAVGRTQETQYF
TRBJ1-5 | TRBV28 | . | TGTGCCAGCAGTCCTCAGGGTACCCAGCCCCAGCATTTT | CASSPQGTQPQHF
TRBJ2-7 | TRBV7-9 | . | TGTGCCAGCAGCTTAGAAGGGATCGAGCAGTACTTC | CASSLEGIEQYF